This TCR beta chain was recorded in a study of blood T cell repertoires in COVID-19. The overall study: COVID-19 samples from acute and convalescent phases originated in the United States, Italy and Spain.

Original data processing: Researchers report that nucleated cell counts were estimated from reference gene primer amplification. Libraries were prepared by immunoSEQ multiplex PCR; TCRdb keeps only in-frame clonotypes and omits some of them. D and trimming come from the DNA, and the V and J calls and clone size come from that table. This sample has fewer than 250,000 clones, with roughly 84% found just once. Participants were aged about 18 to 100 years from about 25 US areas. The sample consisted of PBMCs or T cells enriched from blood (not recorded which). The source of this sequence is a woman aged 35 to 49 who had recovered from COVID-19.

CDR3 sequence: CATSRGTSGIYYEQYF. In DNA form, the CDR3 reads TGTGCCACCAGCAGGGGGACTAGCGGGATTTACTACGAGCAGTACTTC. The chain links TRBV15 to TRBJ2-7; 13 bases align to TRBD2. This CDR3 region has 16 residues. J was trimmed by 3 bases and V by 3 bases; bases with no gene match: 5. Germline CDR1 LNHNV, CDR2 YYDKDF (reference sequence).